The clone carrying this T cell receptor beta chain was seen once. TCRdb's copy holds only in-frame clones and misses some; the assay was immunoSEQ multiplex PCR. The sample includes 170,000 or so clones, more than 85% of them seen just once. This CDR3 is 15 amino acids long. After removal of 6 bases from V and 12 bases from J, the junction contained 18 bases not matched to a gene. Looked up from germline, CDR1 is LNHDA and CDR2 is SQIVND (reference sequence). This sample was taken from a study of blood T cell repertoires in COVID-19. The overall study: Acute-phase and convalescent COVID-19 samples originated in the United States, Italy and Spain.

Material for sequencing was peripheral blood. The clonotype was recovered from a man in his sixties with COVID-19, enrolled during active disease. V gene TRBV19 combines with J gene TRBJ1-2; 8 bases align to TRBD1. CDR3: CASSPATGQGTTNTF. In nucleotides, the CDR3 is TGTGCCAGTAGCCCCGCGACTGGACAGGGAACCACTAACACCTTC.